This T cell receptor (beta chain) was retrieved from a study of blood T cell repertoires in COVID-19. Germline CDR1 MNHEY, CDR2 SVGAGI. V trimming: 6 bases; J trimming: 11 bases; junction bases outside the gene matches: 12. The CDR3 contains 13 residues. Repertoires were generated with immunoSEQ multiplex PCR, while TCRdb's copy carries only in-frame clones and drops some. The table includes about 170,000 clones, around 85% detected once. The receptor was derived from a woman older than 75 with COVID-19, enrolled during active disease. V usage is TRBV6-5 and J usage is TRBJ2-7; 8 positions match TRBD1. The material sequenced was peripheral blood. CDR3 sequence (DNA): TGTGCCAGCAGCGGACAGGGAAGGGGTAAGGAGTACTTC. It codes for CASSGQGRGKEYF.